The 5 T cell receptor beta chains presented below share a single source sample, sequenced in a study of blood T cell repertoires in COVID-19. Here immunoSEQ multiplex PCR was the method, and the copy in TCRdb shows in-frame clones only, minus some. The sample has roughly 170,000 clones; approximately 86% are singletons. Sequenced sample: PBMCs or T cells enriched from blood (not recorded which). The origin of the receptors is a man aged 55 to 69 who had recovered from COVID-19.

CDR3: CATSRDLLNTQYF. The CDR3 DNA sequence: TGTGCCACCAGCAGAGACCTTTTAAATACGCAGTATTTT. V gene TRBV15 combines with J gene TRBJ2-3; D gene ambiguous. Germline V gene sequence: CDR1 LNHNV, CDR2 YYDKDF (reference sequence). This CDR3 region has 13 residues. V lost 0 bases and J lost 7, with 8 bases in between.

The chain employs TRBV7-2 and TRBJ2-5; D is unclear. Per the germline V gene, CDR1 is SGHTA and CDR2 is FQGNSA. V lost 1 base and J lost 0, with 6 bases in between. The CDR3 contains 14 residues. The CDR3 DNA sequence: TGTGCCAGCAGCTTAGACGGTAACCAAGAGACCCAGTACTTC. The encoded protein is CASSLDGNQETQYF.

The chain links TRBV12-3 or TRBV12-4 to TRBJ1-1; D is uncertain. The CDR3 is 11 residues long. V shed 7 bases and J shed 6 bases, with 9 bases lying between them. CDR3 nucleotides: TGTGCCAGCAACGGAGGGTCTGAAGCTTTCTTT. Amino acids: CASNGGSEAFF.

This clone was detected only once. This chain uses TRBV19 with TRBJ2-1; tentatively, D is TRBD1 (6 bases). CDR1 is LNHDA, CDR2 SQIVND, per germline (reference sequence). V shed 5 bases and J shed 6 bases, with 20 bases lying between them. The CDR3 has 16 amino acids. CDR3 loop: CASSLQRDTTPNEQFF. The CDR3 DNA is TGTGCCAGTAGTCTCCAACGGGACACTACTCCCAATGAGCAGTTCTTC.

V gene TRBV6-5 combines with J gene TRBJ1-1, with 9 bases that match TRBD1. This CDR3 contains 14 residues. Germline V gene sequence: CDR1 MNHEY, CDR2 SVGAGI. The V and J ends lost 8 bases and 0 bases, in that order; junction bases with no gene match: 4. The CDR3 DNA is TGTGCCAGCCAGAGGACAGGGGTGAACACTGAAGCTTTCTTT. It codes for CASQRTGVNTEAFF.